This TCR beta chain was identified during a study of shared clonotypes between healthy human individuals. Only in-frame clones appear in the TCRdb table, and some are missing; sequencing was by immunoSEQ multiplex PCR. The sample includes some 530,000 clones, around 80% of them seen just once. The germline CDR1 and CDR2 sequences are MNHEY and SMNVEV (reference sequence). Trimming stripped 7 bases from V and 2 bases from J, with 12 bases between. The CDR3 runs to 15 residues. Donors included only healthy HIV-negative adults lacking recent acute infections or vaccinations. V is TRBV27 and J is TRBJ2-6; possible D gene TRBD1, 6 bases. Specimen: PBMCs. This clonotype was obtained from a woman aged 40-49 years in good health. Some clones in this sample may be carry-over from other donors' samples. As DNA, the CDR3 is TGTGCCAGCACTCCTAACAGGGCTGGGGCCAACGTCCTGACTTTC. This gives the protein CASTPNRAGANVLTF.